These 12 T cell receptor beta chains share one sample of origin, sequenced in a study of T-cell memory formation after mild COVID-19. From the 5' RACE reads, TCRdb called clonotypes with MiXCR, one entry per CDR3 protein. The profile covers 400,000 to 500,000 distinct CDR3 sequences, with around 20% appearing a single time and around 8% taken by the ten largest. The sample taken for sequencing was PBMCs or a T cell subset sorted from them (not recorded which). The receptors were gathered from an adult woman who had mild COVID-19 (a few samples of this study predate the infection). Cell type and time point are not known.

The V and J genes are TRBV2 and TRBJ1-5; D remains unclear. Germline-derived CDR1 and CDR2 are SNHLY and FYNNEI. Trimming took 0 bases from V and 3 from J, leaving 9 bases between them. The CDR3 totals 15 residues. The CDR3 loop reads CASSEARAPNQPQHF. CDR3 DNA: TGTGCCAGCAGTGAAGCGCGGGCTCCCAATCAGCCCCAGCATTTT.

This clonotype was counted only a few times. This rearrangement joins TRBV4-1 to TRBJ2-7; D possibly uses TRBD1 or TRBD2 (5 bases each). CDR1 is MGHRA and CDR2 is YSYEKL in the germline V gene. The CDR3 spans 14 residues. V lost 4 bases to trimming and J lost 4 bases, with 14 bases between them. The CDR3 protein is CASSPRDQEYEQYF. The CDR3 DNA reads as TGCGCCAGCAGCCCACGGGACCAGGAGTACGAGCAGTACTTC.

In its sample, this clonotype was seen once. This chain uses TRBV6-6 with TRBJ1-2; D is possibly TRBD1 (5 bases). V was cut by 7 bases and J by 3 bases, with 12 bases left in between. The CDR3 sequence is 13 residues long. Germline values: CDR1 MNHNY, CDR2 SVGAGI (reference sequence). CDR3 residues: CASKDPGDYGYTF. The CDR3 nucleotides read TGTGCCAGCAAAGATCCGGGGGACTATGGCTACACCTTC.

V and J are TRBV24-1 and TRBJ2-7; a possible D gene is TRBD2 (6 bases). Trimming took 5 bases from V and 3 from J, leaving 10 bases between them. The germline V gene has CDR1 KGHDR and CDR2 SFDVKD. The CDR3 spans 13 residues. Written as DNA, the CDR3 is TGTGCCACCAGTGCGGGACTCCTCTACGAGCAGTACTTC. Translated: CATSAGLLYEQYF.

This clonotype showed up just a few times. The J gene is TRBJ2-2, the V gene TRBV24-1; 10 bases line up with TRBD2. This CDR3 comprises 15 residues. V was clipped by 4 bases and J by 6 bases; unmatched bases: 4. Germline CDR1 and CDR2: KGHDR and SFDVKD. The DNA for the CDR3 is TGTGCCACCAGTGACAATCTAGCGGGGGCCGGGGAGCTGTTTTTT. Its translation is CATSDNLAGAGELFF.

The chain couples TRBV7-3 to TRBJ2-6; the D is unclear. This CDR3 comprises 15 residues. The germline gives CDR1 SGHTA, CDR2 FQGTGA. V was shortened by 5 bases and J by 0 bases, with 8 bases between the two germline ends. The CDR3 region is CASSPLHSGANVLTF. For the CDR3, the DNA is TGTGCCAGCAGCCCCCTCCACTCTGGGGCCAACGTCCTGACTTTC.

In this sample, this clonotype turned up once. The DNA of the CDR3 is TGCAGCGTTGAGACAACAGGGTCTGGCACCTACGAGCAGTACTTC. Encoded protein: CSVETTGSGTYEQYF. V gene TRBV29-1 combines with J gene TRBJ2-7, with TRBD1 as a possible D gene (6 bases). Trimming took 3 bases from V and 2 from J, leaving 17 bases between them. Germline V gives CDR1 SQVTM, CDR2 ANQGSEA. The CDR3 sequence is 15 residues long.

This clonotype was counted at least ten times. The chain uses TRBV12-3 or TRBV12-4 and TRBJ2-7; tentative D call: TRBD2 (6 bases). The CDR3 sequence is 13 residues long. Trimming pared 6 bases from V and 1 base from J, leaving 10 bases between. DNA for the CDR3: TGTGCCAGCAGCTTCGGGGGTTCCTACGAGCAGTACTTC. This sequence encodes CASSFGGSYEQYF.

The chain joins TRBV3-1 to TRBJ2-1; TRBD2 aligns across 11 bases. CDR1 and CDR2 from the germline V gene are LGHDT and YNNKEL (reference sequence). Losses at the gene ends were 5 bases for V and 7 bases for J; bases not matched to a gene: 7. The CDR3 has 15 amino acids. In nucleotides, the CDR3 is TGTGCCAGCAGCAAATCGGTAGCGGGAGGGAATGAGCAGTTCTTC. This translates into CASSKSVAGGNEQFF.

The rearrangement uses TRBV7-2 and TRBJ2-4; tentatively, D is TRBD1 (6 bases). V lost 4 bases and J lost 0, with 19 bases in between. The CDR3 is 18 residues long. CDR1 and CDR2 from the germline V gene are SGHTA and FQGNSA. CDR3 nucleotide sequence: TGTGCCAGCAGCTCGACTCCCGGACAGACTCTAGCCAAAAACATTCAGTACTTC. Its translation: CASSSTPGQTLAKNIQYF.

This clonotype was recorded a few times. This chain joins TRBV2 and TRBJ1-6; unclear D gene. The CDR3 runs 13 residues. V shed 7 bases and J shed 6 bases, with 10 bases lying between them. Germline assignment: CDR1 SNHLY and CDR2 FYNNEI. The CDR3 DNA reads TGTGCCAGCATTCCGTTGGGTAATTCACCCCTCCACTTT. This encodes CASIPLGNSPLHF.

V is TRBV20-1 and J is TRBJ2-1; 8 bases align to TRBD2. The ends lost 0 bases at V and 4 bases at J; junction bases unmatched: 8. The CDR3 is 16 amino acids. The germline V gene encodes CDR1 DFQATT and CDR2 SNEGSKA (reference sequence). The CDR3 reads CSARESGTRNYNEQFF. CDR3 nucleotide sequence: TGCAGTGCTAGAGAATCCGGGACTAGAAATTACAATGAGCAGTTCTTC.